The 17 T cell receptor beta chains in this list originate from one sample, sequenced in a study of cytomegalovirus exposure and HLA in healthy donors. The PCR contained 60 Vbeta and 13 Jbeta primers. Libraries were prepared by immunoSEQ multiplex PCR; TCRdb keeps only in-frame clonotypes and omits some of them. The table records approximately 150,000 clones, roughly four fifths of them present only once. Sequenced input: PBMCs. The receptors were gathered from a woman aged 18-29 years in good health and CMV-seropositive.

A note on this clone: At one end the junction does not follow the germline gene, possibly because of a read error. The chain recombines TRBV5-6 with TRBJ1-1; tentative D call: TRBD1 (6 bases). Germline V gene sequence: CDR1 SGHDT, CDR2 YYEEEE. There are 12 residues in the CDR3. CDR3 in DNA: TGTGCCAGCAGCTTGACAGGGCCCCGACCTACCTTT. Translating gives CASSLTGPRPTF.

This chain joins TRBV5-4 and TRBJ2-2; 8 nucleotides line up with TRBD2. This CDR3 spans 16 amino acids. Germline V CDR1 and CDR2: SGHNT, YYREEE (reference sequence). The ends lost 3 bases at V and 6 bases at J; junction bases unmatched: 10. The CDR3 is CASSSFSGVYAGELFF. DNA of the CDR3: TGTGCCAGCAGCTCCTTTAGCGGGGTATATGCCGGGGAGCTGTTTTTT. The variable domain in full, completed from reference TRBV5-4 and TRBJ2-2, reads ETGVTQSPTHLIKTRGQQVTLRCSSQSGHNTVSWYQQALGQGPQFIFQYYREEENGRGNFPPRFSGLQFPNYSSELNVNALELDDSALYLCASSSFSGVYAGELFFGEGSRLTVL.

This chain links TRBV2 with TRBJ2-7; 8 bases match TRBD1. V trimming: 7 bases; J trimming: 3 bases; junction bases outside the gene matches: 8. The CDR3 totals 14 residues. CDR1 and CDR2 (germline): SNHLY, FYNNEI. The CDR3 sequence: CASKRQGMSYEQYF. The CDR3 DNA sequence: TGTGCCAGCAAAAGACAGGGGATGAGCTACGAGCAGTACTTC.

V is TRBV7-9 and J is TRBJ1-1, with a weak D call TRBD1 (6 bases). The germline V gene encodes CDR1 SEHNR and CDR2 FQNEAQ (reference sequence). V was clipped by 8 bases and J by 7 bases, with 14 bases between them. The CDR3 loop spans 12 amino acids. The CDR3 region has the DNA TGTGCCAGCTCCTCCCTACAGGGTGAAGCTTTCTTT. Protein product: CASSSLQGEAFF.

As regards this clone: The germline gene is not matched at one end of the junction; a read error may be the cause. J is TRBJ2-7 and V is TRBV14; 8 bases agree with TRBD1. The CDR3 runs 13 residues. Per the germline V gene, CDR1 is SGHDN and CDR2 is FVKESK. CDR3 in amino acids: CASSQDLGTGRNF. For the CDR3, the DNA is TGTGCCAGCAGCCAAGATTTGGGGACAGGTCGAAACTTC. Full variable domain (remainder filled in from reference TRBV14 and TRBJ2-7): EAGVTQFPSHSVIEKGQTVTLRCDPISGHDNLYWYRRVMGKEIKFLLHFVKESKQDESGMPNNRFLAERTGGTYSTLKVQPAELEDSGVYFCASSQDLGTGRNFGPGTRLTVT.

The chain is built from TRBV7-9 and TRBJ1-4, with 7 bases that match TRBD1. V lost 2 bases to trimming and J lost 5 bases; unmatched junction nucleotides: 8. CDR1 SEHNR and CDR2 FQNEAQ come from the germline V gene (reference sequence). The CDR3 contains 16 residues. This CDR3 reads CASSLTPQGDNEKLFF. CDR3 nucleotide sequence: TGTGCCAGCAGCTTAACCCCCCAGGGGGACAATGAAAAACTGTTTTTT.

This clone appeared a few times. The chain recombines TRBV2 with TRBJ1-5; D uncertain. The ends were cut back, 7 bases at V and 0 bases at J, with 7 bases in the middle. This CDR3 is 13 amino acids long. CDR1 is SNHLY and CDR2 is FYNNEI in the germline V gene. This chain's CDR3 is CASTGFSNQPQHF. Here the CDR3 DNA reads TGTGCCAGCACGGGGTTTAGCAATCAGCCCCAGCATTTT.

This sequence joins TRBV5-8 and TRBJ2-1; D perhaps matches TRBD1 (6 bases). Germline CDR1 SGHTS, CDR2 YDEGEE. The length of the CDR3 is 13 residues. V lost 4 bases to trimming and J lost 10 bases, with 15 bases between them. CDR3 sequence reads: CASSTVQGYEQFF. CDR3 nucleotide sequence: TGTGCCAGCAGCACAGTACAGGGTTACGAGCAGTTCTTC.

This chain joins TRBV6-5 and TRBJ2-3, with 8 bases identical to TRBD2. CDR1 MNHEY and CDR2 SVGAGI come from the germline V gene. The CDR3 sequence is 15 residues long. The junction had 4 bases not matched to a gene; V was cut back by 2 bases and J by 3 bases. The CDR3 nucleotides are TGTGCCAGCAGTTACGACGGGGGGGCAACAGATACGCAGTATTTT. Amino acid sequence: CASSYDGGATDTQYF.

V and J are TRBV28 and TRBJ2-7; 14 nucleotides align to TRBD2. CDR3 length: 15 amino acids. Germline V gives CDR1 MDHEN, CDR2 SYDVKM. V gave up 6 bases and J gave up 1 base; unmatched junction bases: 2. The CDR3 region has the DNA TGTGCCAGCAGATGGACTAGCGGGGGGTCCTACGAGCAGTACTTC. Translating gives CASRWTSGGSYEQYF.

The gene calls are TRBV6-5 and TRBJ2-2, with D tentatively TRBD1 (6 bases). This CDR3 comprises 13 residues. CDR1 is MNHEY, CDR2 SVGAGI, per germline. V was clipped by 10 bases and J by 4 bases, with 13 bases between them. The CDR3 loop reads CANRRGGTGELFF. Written as DNA, the CDR3 is TGTGCCAACCGCAGGGGCGGCACCGGGGAGCTGTTTTTT.

This clone occurred a few times. The genes are TRBV11-3 and TRBJ2-1; perhaps TRBD2 as D (5 bases). The CDR3 has 16 amino acids. Trimming removed 3 bases at V and 4 bases at J, with 16 bases between. Germline loops: CDR1 SGHNT, CDR2 YENEEA. The CDR3 here is CASSFSGDLLYNEQFF. The CDR3 nucleotides are TGTGCCAGCAGCTTCTCCGGGGATCTCCTATACAATGAGCAGTTCTTC.

A remark on this clone: The same CDR3 also results from other DNA sequences found in this sample. This chain connects TRBV5-1 to TRBJ2-5; 9 bases are shared with TRBD2. Germline V gives CDR1 SGHRS, CDR2 YFSETQ. The V and J ends lost 6 bases and 3 bases, in that order; junction bases with no gene match: 21. CDR3 length: 19 residues. CDR3 residues: CASINLSGVAGVVEETQYF. CDR3 sequence (DNA): TGCGCCAGCATCAACCTTAGTGGTGTAGCGGGGGTCGTAGAAGAGACCCAGTACTTC.

Regarding this clone: This sample includes further DNA sequences coding for the same CDR3. The chain carries TRBV5-1 and TRBJ1-1; 7 nucleotides match TRBD1. V was clipped by 2 bases and J by 0 bases; unmatched bases: 1. Germline CDR1 SGHRS, CDR2 YFSETQ. The CDR3 covers 14 residues. The CDR3 region has the DNA TGCGCCAGCAGCTTAGGGGGCTTGAACACTGAAGCTTTCTTT. It codes for CASSLGGLNTEAFF.

This sequence joins TRBV4-2 and TRBJ1-2; 7 bases align to TRBD1. Unmatched junction bases numbered 13, after V lost 2 bases and J lost 4 bases. The CDR3 runs 17 residues. Germline CDR1 and CDR2: LGHNA and YNFKEQ. CDR3 sequence: CASSQNRDSRSGYGYTF. The CDR3 nucleotides are TGTGCCAGCAGCCAAAACCGGGACAGTCGCTCCGGCTATGGCTACACCTTC.

CDR3 amino acids: CASSQGLETDTQYF. Here the CDR3 DNA reads TGTGCCAGCAGCCAAGGACTAGAGACAGATACGCAGTATTTT. The chain is built from TRBV4-2 and TRBJ2-3; weak D call: TRBD2 (6 bases). With 1 base removed from V and 3 bases from J, the gap between germline ends came to 8 bases. There are 14 residues in the CDR3. Germline CDR1 LGHNA, CDR2 YNFKEQ.

The chain carries TRBV6-5 and TRBJ1-1; no definite D call. The V and J ends lost 5 bases and 6 bases respectively, with 13 bases between them. This CDR3 is built from 13 residues. Germline CDR1 MNHEY, CDR2 SVGAGI. DNA for the CDR3: TGTGCCAGCAGTACCGGGAGGTCGGCTGAAGCTTTCTTT. This gives the protein CASSTGRSAEAFF.